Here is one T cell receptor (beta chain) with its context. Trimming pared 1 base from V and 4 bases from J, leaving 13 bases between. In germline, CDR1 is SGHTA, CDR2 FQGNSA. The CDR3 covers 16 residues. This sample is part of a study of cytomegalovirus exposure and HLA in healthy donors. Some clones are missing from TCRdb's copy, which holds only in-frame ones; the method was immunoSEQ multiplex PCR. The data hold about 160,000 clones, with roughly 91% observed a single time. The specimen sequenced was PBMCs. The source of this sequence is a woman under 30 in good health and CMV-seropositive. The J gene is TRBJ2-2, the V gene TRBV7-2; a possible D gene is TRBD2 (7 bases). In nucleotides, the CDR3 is TGTGCCAGCAGCTTAGAGACGGGGGGCGGCACCGGGGAGCTGTTTTTT. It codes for CASSLETGGGTGELFF.